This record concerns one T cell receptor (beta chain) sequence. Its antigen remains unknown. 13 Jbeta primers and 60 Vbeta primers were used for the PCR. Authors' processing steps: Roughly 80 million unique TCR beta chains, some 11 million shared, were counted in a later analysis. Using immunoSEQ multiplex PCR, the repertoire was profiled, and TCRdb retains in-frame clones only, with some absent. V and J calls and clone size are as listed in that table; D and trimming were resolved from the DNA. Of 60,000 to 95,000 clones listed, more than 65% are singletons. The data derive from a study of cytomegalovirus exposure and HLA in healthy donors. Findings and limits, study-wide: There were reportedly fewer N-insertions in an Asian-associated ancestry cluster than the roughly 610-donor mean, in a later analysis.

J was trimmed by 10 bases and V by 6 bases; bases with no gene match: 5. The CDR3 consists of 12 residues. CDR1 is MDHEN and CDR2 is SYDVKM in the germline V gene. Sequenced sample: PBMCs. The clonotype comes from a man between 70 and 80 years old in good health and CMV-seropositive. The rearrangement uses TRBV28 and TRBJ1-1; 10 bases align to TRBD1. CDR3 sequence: CASRTGGGGAFF. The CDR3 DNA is TGTGCCAGCAGGACAGGGGGCGGAGGAGCTTTCTTT.